This is a list of T cell receptor beta chains from one sample in a study of cytotoxic CD8 clonotypes in ibrutinib-treated CLL. Generated by immunoSEQ multiplex PCR, the TCRdb table keeps only in-frame clones and is missing some. This sample has approximately 300,000 clones, with just under 80% found just once. Sequencing used PBMCs, obtained before ibrutinib treatment. The receptor set was obtained from a human donor with chronic lymphocytic leukemia. Each CDR3 is given with its conserved first and last residue. Fields, in order: CDR3 protein, CDR3 DNA, clone size, J gene, V gene, D gene. D genes are given only for firm matches. Where a row states a size, it is once, few, many or the class of an expanded clone; other rows omit it.

CDR3 protein: CASSARNEQFF
CDR3 DNA: TGTGCCAGCAGCGCACGGAATGAGCAGTTCTTC
clone size: .
J gene: TRBJ2-1
V gene: TRBV6-5
D gene: .

CDR3 protein: CASSLVLAGPYEQYF
CDR3 DNA: TGTGCCAGCAGCTTAGTACTAGCGGGACCCTACGAGCAGTACTTC
clone size: .
J gene: TRBJ2-7
V gene: TRBV7-9
D gene: TRBD2

CDR3 protein: CASSVDPTNQPQHF
CDR3 DNA: TGTGCCAGCAGCGTAGACCCGACCAATCAGCCCCAGCATTTT
clone size: .
J gene: TRBJ1-5
V gene: TRBV9
D gene: .

CDR3 protein: CASSADLGGSGTGELFF
CDR3 DNA: TGTGCCAGCAGCGCCGATCTGGGGGGGAGCGGGACCGGGGAGCTGTTTTTT
clone size: once
J gene: TRBJ2-2
V gene: TRBV7-2
D gene: TRBD2

CDR3 protein: CASSVMTSGRHTQYF
CDR3 DNA: TGTGCCAGCAGCGTGATGACTAGCGGGAGGCATACGCAGTATTTT
clone size: .
J gene: TRBJ2-3
V gene: TRBV9
D gene: TRBD2

CDR3 protein: CASSESNGKGQPQHF
CDR3 DNA: TGTGCCAGCAGTGAATCCAATGGGAAGGGGCAGCCCCAGCATTTT
clone size: .
J gene: TRBJ1-5
V gene: TRBV25-1
D gene: .

CDR3 protein: CASNLDLNTEAFF
CDR3 DNA: TGTGCCAGCAACCTGGACCTGAACACTGAAGCTTTCTTT
clone size: once
J gene: TRBJ1-1
V gene: TRBV27
D gene: .

CDR3 protein: CASSVDGIREQYF
CDR3 DNA: TGTGCCAGCAGCGTAGACGGGATTCGCGAGCAGTACTTC
clone size: .
J gene: TRBJ2-7
V gene: TRBV9
D gene: .

CDR3 protein: CASSFHPLAGPQETQYF
CDR3 DNA: TGTGCCAGCAGCTTTCACCCACTAGCGGGACCCCAAGAGACCCAGTACTTC
clone size: .
J gene: TRBJ2-5
V gene: TRBV11-2
D gene: TRBD2

CDR3 protein: CASSYTGRADDSYEQYF
CDR3 DNA: TGTGCCAGCAGCTATACGGGCCGGGCCGACGACTCCTACGAGCAGTACTTC
clone size: .
J gene: TRBJ2-7
V gene: TRBV11-2
D gene: .

CDR3 protein: CAGTSRSGYTF
CDR3 DNA: TGTGCCGGCACAAGCCGTTCTGGCTACACCTTC
clone size: .
J gene: TRBJ1-2
V gene: TRBV7-9
D gene: .

CDR3 protein: CASSLMSAGETQYF
CDR3 DNA: TGCGCCAGCAGCTTGATGTCTGCGGGAGAAACGCAGTATTTT
clone size: .
J gene: TRBJ2-3
V gene: TRBV5-1
D gene: TRBD2

CDR3 protein: CASSSTGGGQPQHF
CDR3 DNA: TGTGCCAGCAGCTCGACAGGGGGCGGTCAGCCCCAGCATTTT
clone size: .
J gene: TRBJ1-5
V gene: TRBV7-9
D gene: TRBD1

CDR3 protein: CASRSKTGNYGYTF
CDR3 DNA: TGTGCCAGCAGATCCAAGACAGGGAACTATGGCTACACCTTC
clone size: .
J gene: TRBJ1-2
V gene: TRBV13
D gene: TRBD1

CDR3 protein: CASSIRGPGELFF
CDR3 DNA: TGTGCCAGCAGTATAAGAGGGCCCGGGGAGCTGTTTTTT
clone size: .
J gene: TRBJ2-2
V gene: TRBV13
D gene: .

CDR3 protein: CASTIRRAGELFF
CDR3 DNA: TGTGCCAGTACAATTCGTAGAGCCGGGGAGCTGTTTTTT
clone size: .
J gene: TRBJ2-2
V gene: TRBV6-6
D gene: .

CDR3 protein: CAISAYVGTGSVAEAFF
CDR3 DNA: TGTGCCATCAGTGCCTATGTTGGGACAGGTAGCGTCGCTGAAGCTTTCTTT
clone size: .
J gene: TRBJ1-1
V gene: TRBV10-3
D gene: TRBD1

CDR3 protein: CASSLPHDRQPQHF
CDR3 DNA: TGTGCCAGCAGTTTACCCCACGATCGTCAGCCCCAGCATTTT
clone size: .
J gene: TRBJ1-5
V gene: TRBV28
D gene: .

CDR3 protein: CASSVGGWQTYGYTF
CDR3 DNA: TGTGCCAGCAGCGTAGGAGGGTGGCAGACCTATGGCTACACCTTC
clone size: .
J gene: TRBJ1-2
V gene: TRBV9
D gene: .

CDR3 protein: CASSPPSKGEAFF
CDR3 DNA: TGTGCCAGCAGCCCCCCCTCGAAGGGTGAAGCTTTCTTT
clone size: .
J gene: TRBJ1-1
V gene: TRBV9
D gene: .

CDR3 protein: CAWKHRGTGNTIYF
CDR3 DNA: TGTGCCTGGAAGCACAGGGGGACTGGAAACACCATATATTTT
clone size: once
J gene: TRBJ1-3
V gene: TRBV30
D gene: TRBD1

CDR3 protein: CAWSLRSSGTDTQYF
CDR3 DNA: TGTGCCTGGAGTCTCCGGTCGAGCGGCACAGATACGCAGTATTTT
clone size: .
J gene: TRBJ2-3
V gene: TRBV30
D gene: .

CDR3 protein: CASSILGGQIIDTQYF
CDR3 DNA: TGTGCCAGTAGTATCCTGGGCGGGCAGATAATAGATACGCAGTATTTT
clone size: .
J gene: TRBJ2-3
V gene: TRBV19
D gene: .

CDR3 protein: CASSYILRAEAFF
CDR3 DNA: TGTGCCAGCAGTTACATACTTCGTGCTGAAGCTTTCTTT
clone size: .
J gene: TRBJ1-1
V gene: TRBV6-5
D gene: .

CDR3 protein: CAIKGNRVKYF
CDR3 DNA: TGTGCCATCAAAGGAAACAGGGTTAAGTATTTT
clone size: .
J gene: TRBJ1-3
V gene: TRBV10-3
D gene: .

CDR3 protein: CASSQAAYNEQFF
CDR3 DNA: TGCGCCAGCAGCCAAGCTGCCTACAATGAGCAGTTCTTC
clone size: .
J gene: TRBJ2-1
V gene: TRBV4-3
D gene: .

CDR3 protein: CASSRGTGGGGNYGYTF
CDR3 DNA: TGCGCCAGCAGCCGAGGGACAGGGGGCGGCGGTAACTATGGCTACACCTTC
clone size: once
J gene: TRBJ1-2
V gene: TRBV4-1
D gene: TRBD1

CDR3 protein: CASSSQTSGSAYEQYF
CDR3 DNA: TGTGCCAGCAGTTCACAGACTAGCGGGAGCGCCTACGAGCAGTACTTC
clone size: .
J gene: TRBJ2-7
V gene: TRBV27
D gene: TRBD2

CDR3 protein: CASSSTGLAGGVREQYF
CDR3 DNA: TGTGCCAGCAGCTCCACGGGACTAGCGGGAGGGGTACGTGAGCAGTACTTC
clone size: .
J gene: TRBJ2-7
V gene: TRBV5-4
D gene: TRBD2